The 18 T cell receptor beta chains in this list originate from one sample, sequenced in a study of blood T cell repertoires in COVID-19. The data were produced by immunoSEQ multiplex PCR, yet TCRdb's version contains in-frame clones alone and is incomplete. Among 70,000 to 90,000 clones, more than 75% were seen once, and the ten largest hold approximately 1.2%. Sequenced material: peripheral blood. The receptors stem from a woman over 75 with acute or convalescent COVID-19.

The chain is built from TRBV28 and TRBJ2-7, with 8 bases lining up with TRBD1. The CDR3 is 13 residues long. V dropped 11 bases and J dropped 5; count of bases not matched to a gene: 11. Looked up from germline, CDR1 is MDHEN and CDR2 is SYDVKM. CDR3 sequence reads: CAAWGRGRDEQYF. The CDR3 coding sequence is TGTGCCGCCTGGGGCAGGGGGCGCGACGAGCAGTACTTC.

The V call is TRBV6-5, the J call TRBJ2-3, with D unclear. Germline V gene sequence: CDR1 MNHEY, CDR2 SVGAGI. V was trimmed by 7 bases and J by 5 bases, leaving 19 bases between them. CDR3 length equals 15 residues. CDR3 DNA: TGTGCCAGCACGGGTGGCCCCAACATTCAAGATACGCAGTATTTT. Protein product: CASTGGPNIQDTQYF.

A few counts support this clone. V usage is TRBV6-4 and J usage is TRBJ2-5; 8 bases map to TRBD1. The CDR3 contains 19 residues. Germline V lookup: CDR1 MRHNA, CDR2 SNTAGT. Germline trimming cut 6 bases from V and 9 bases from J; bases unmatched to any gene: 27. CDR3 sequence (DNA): TGTGCCAGCAGCATAAACGGGAAGAATTGGCAGGGGGCTCCGGGGGCCCAGTACTTC. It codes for CASSINGKNWQGAPGAQYF.

The DNA for the CDR3 is TGTGCCAGCAGCCCCTCCGGGAGAAACACCATATATTTT. Its translation: CASSPSGRNTIYF. The gene calls are TRBV6-2 or TRBV6-3 and TRBJ1-3; D ambiguous. The CDR3 loop spans 13 amino acids. The V end was cut by 6 bases, the J end by 5 bases, with 11 bases between. Germline CDR1 and CDR2: MNHEY and SVGEGT.

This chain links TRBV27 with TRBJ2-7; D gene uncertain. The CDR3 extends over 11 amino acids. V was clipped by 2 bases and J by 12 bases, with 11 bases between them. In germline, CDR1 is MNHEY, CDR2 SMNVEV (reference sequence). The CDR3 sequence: CASSLPPTLYF. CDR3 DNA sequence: TGTGCCAGCAGTTTACCCCCGACACTGTACTTC.

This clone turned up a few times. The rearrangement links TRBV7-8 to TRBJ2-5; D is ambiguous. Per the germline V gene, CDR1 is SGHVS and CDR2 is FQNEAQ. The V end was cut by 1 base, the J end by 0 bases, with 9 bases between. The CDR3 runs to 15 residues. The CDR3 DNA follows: TGTGCCAGCAGCTTAGATCTCCCTCACCAAGAGACCCAGTACTTC. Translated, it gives CASSLDLPHQETQYF.

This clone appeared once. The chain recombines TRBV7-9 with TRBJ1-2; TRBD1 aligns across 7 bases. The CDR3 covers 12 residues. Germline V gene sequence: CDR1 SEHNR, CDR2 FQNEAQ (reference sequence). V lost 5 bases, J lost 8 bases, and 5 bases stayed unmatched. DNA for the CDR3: TGTGCCAGCAGCACGGAGACAGGGGGCTACACCTTC. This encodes CASSTETGGYTF.

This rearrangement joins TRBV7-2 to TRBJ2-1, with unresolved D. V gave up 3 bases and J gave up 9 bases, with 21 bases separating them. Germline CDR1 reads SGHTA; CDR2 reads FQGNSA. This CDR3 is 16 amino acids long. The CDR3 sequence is CASSFKAAAGVSEQFF. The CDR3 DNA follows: TGTGCCAGCAGCTTTAAAGCCGCCGCCGGTGTGAGTGAGCAGTTCTTC. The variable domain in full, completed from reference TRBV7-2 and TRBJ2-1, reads GAGVSQSPSNKVTEKGKDVELRCDPISGHTALYWYRQSLGQGLEFLIYFQGNSAPDKSGLPSDRFSAERTGGSVSTLTIQRTQQEDSAVYLCASSFKAAAGVSEQFFGPGTRLTVL.

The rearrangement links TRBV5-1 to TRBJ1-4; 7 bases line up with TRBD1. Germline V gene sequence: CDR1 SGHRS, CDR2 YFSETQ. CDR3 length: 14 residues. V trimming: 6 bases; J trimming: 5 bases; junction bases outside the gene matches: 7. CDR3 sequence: CASTSGTVNEKLFF. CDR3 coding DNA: TGCGCCAGCACCTCCGGGACAGTAAATGAAAAACTGTTTTTT.

The chain's CDR3 is CASSDYGGSSYNEQFF. The CDR3 region has the DNA TGTGCCAGCAGTGACTATGGCGGGAGCTCCTACAATGAGCAGTTCTTC. The chain combines TRBV6-4 with TRBJ2-1; 7 bases align to TRBD2. V lost 1 base, J lost 0 bases, and 3 bases stayed unmatched. Looked up from germline, CDR1 is MRHNA and CDR2 is SNTAGT. CDR3 size: 16 residues.

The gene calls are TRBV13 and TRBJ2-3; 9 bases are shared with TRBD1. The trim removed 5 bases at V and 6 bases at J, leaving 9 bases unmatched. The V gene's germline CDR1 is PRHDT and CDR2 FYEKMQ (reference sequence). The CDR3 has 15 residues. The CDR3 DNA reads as TGTGCCAGCAGCCAAGGGACAGGGTCTACGGATACGCAGTATTTT. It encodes CASSQGTGSTDTQYF.

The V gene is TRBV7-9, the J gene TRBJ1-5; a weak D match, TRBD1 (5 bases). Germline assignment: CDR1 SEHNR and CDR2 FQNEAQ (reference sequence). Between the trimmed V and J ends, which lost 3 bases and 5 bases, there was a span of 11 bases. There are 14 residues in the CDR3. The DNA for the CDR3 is TGTGCCAGCAGCTTGGTCGGGGGTGATCAGCCCCAGCATTTT. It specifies CASSLVGGDQPQHF.

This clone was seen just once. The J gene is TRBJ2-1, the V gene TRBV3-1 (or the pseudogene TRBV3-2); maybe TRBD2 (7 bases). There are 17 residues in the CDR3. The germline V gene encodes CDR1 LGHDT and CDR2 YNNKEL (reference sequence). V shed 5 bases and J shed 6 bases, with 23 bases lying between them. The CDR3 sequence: CASSDRQGGGPTNEQFF. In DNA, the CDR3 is TGTGCCAGCAGCGACCGGCAGGGAGGGGGGCCAACCAATGAGCAGTTCTTC.

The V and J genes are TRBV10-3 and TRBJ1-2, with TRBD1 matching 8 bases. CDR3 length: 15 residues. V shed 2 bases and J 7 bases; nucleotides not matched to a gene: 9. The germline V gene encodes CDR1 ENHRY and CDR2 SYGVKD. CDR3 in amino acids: CAISEAQTGVGGYTF. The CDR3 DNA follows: TGTGCCATCAGTGAGGCCCAGACAGGGGTAGGTGGCTACACCTTC.

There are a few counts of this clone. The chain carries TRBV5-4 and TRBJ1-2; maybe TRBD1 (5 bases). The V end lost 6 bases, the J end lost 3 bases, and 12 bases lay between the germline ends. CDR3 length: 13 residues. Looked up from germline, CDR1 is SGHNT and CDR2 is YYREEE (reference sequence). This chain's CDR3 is CASKIDSHYGYTF. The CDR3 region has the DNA TGTGCCAGCAAGATAGACAGCCACTATGGCTACACCTTC.

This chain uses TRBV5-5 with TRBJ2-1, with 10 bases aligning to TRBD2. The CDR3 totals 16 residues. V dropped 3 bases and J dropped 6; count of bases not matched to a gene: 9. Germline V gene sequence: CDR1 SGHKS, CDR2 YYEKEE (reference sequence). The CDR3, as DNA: TGTGCCAGCAGCTCCCTGAGCGGGAGGGGACCCAATGAGCAGTTCTTC. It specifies CASSSLSGRGPNEQFF.

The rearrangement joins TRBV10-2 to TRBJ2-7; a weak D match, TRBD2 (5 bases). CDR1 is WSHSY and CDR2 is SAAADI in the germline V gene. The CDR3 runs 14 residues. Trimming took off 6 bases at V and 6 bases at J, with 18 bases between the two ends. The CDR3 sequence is CASSRPGPEGEQYF. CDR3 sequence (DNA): TGCGCCAGCAGCAGACCGGGCCCCGAGGGCGAGCAGTACTTC.

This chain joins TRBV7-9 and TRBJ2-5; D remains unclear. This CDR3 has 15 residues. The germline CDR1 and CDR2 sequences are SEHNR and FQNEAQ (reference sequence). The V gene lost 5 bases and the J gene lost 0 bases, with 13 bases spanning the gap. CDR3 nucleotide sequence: TGTGCCAGCAGCCAGGCCGGATCCCACCAAGAGACCCAGTACTTC. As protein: CASSQAGSHQETQYF.